This passage covers 15 T cell receptor beta chains from one sample sequenced in a study of blood T cell repertoires in COVID-19. Produced via immunoSEQ multiplex PCR; TCRdb's table is partial and in-frame only. The data show around 360,000 clones, 80% to 90% seen once. Sample: PBMCs or T cells enriched from blood (not recorded which). The origin of the receptors is a middle-aged man in a cohort exposed to, infected with or recovered from COVID-19 (not recorded which).

This rearrangement joins TRBV9 to TRBJ1-5, with a weak D call TRBD1 (5 bases). Trimming cost V 2 bases and J 0 bases, with 12 bases left between them. This CDR3 has 16 amino acids. The germline V gene encodes CDR1 SGDLS and CDR2 YYNGEE. As DNA, the CDR3 is TGTGCCAGCAGCGTGCGCAGGGATACTAGCAATCAGCCCCAGCATTTT. Its translation is CASSVRRDTSNQPQHF.

The genes are TRBV25-1 and TRBJ1-5; the D gene is possibly TRBD1 (6 bases). Germline V gives CDR1 MGHDK, CDR2 SYGVNS. This CDR3 has 13 residues. V was pared by 7 bases and J by 7 bases, with 14 bases between. The CDR3 DNA sequence: TGTGCCAGCACCGGGCAGGGGTTGCAGCCCCAGCATTTT. Amino acids: CASTGQGLQPQHF.

The DNA for the CDR3 is TGTGCCAGCAGCTCAGGACAGCTAGCCAAAAACATTCAGTACTTC. Its translation: CASSSGQLAKNIQYF. V usage is TRBV28 and J usage is TRBJ2-4; a weak D match, TRBD1 (6 bases). CDR1 and CDR2 from the germline V gene are MDHEN and SYDVKM. The CDR3 contains 15 residues. The germline V and J ends were trimmed by 6 bases and 0 bases, with 12 bases remaining between them.

V gene TRBV27 combines with J gene TRBJ2-2; D possibly corresponds to TRBD1 (6 bases). V lost 5 bases and J 0 bases, leaving 13 bases between the germline ends. The CDR3 runs to 16 residues. CDR1 and CDR2 from the germline V gene are MNHEY and SMNVEV (reference sequence). CDR3 DNA sequence: TGTGCCAGCAGTCCACGTGGGACATCGAACACCGGGGAGCTGTTTTTT. Its translation is CASSPRGTSNTGELFF.

The V gene is TRBV19, the J gene TRBJ2-5; the match to TRBD2 covers 15 bases. CDR3 length equals 18 residues. V shed 6 bases and J 5 bases; nucleotides not matched to a gene: 13. Germline CDR1 reads LNHDA; CDR2 reads SQIVND (reference sequence). In nucleotides, the CDR3 is TGTGCCAGTAGCCCACTTCCGGGACTAGCGGGAGGAAAGGAGACCCAGTACTTC. Amino acid sequence: CASSPLPGLAGGKETQYF.

The genes are TRBV7-3 and TRBJ2-5; 9 positions match TRBD1. Germline lookup yields CDR1 SGHTA and CDR2 FQGTGA. J was trimmed by 5 bases and V by 5 bases; bases with no gene match: 3. This CDR3 is built from 13 residues. CDR3 bases: TGTGCCAGCAGCACAGGGGGCAGGGAGACCCAGTACTTC. Its protein is CASSTGGRETQYF.

V usage is TRBV19 and J usage is TRBJ1-1; tentative D call: TRBD1 (6 bases). V lost 2 bases and J 0 bases, leaving 10 bases between the germline ends. Germline V lookup: CDR1 LNHDA, CDR2 SQIVND (reference sequence). The CDR3 has 15 amino acids. The CDR3 DNA sequence: TGTGCCAGTAGTATATCAGGGGTCATGAACACTGAAGCTTTCTTT. Amino acid sequence: CASSISGVMNTEAFF.

V is TRBV28 and J is TRBJ2-1, with a tentative D call TRBD1 (6 bases). The CDR3 totals 15 residues. Germline lookup yields CDR1 MDHEN and CDR2 SYDVKM. V shed 2 bases and J shed 8 bases, with 16 bases lying between them. CDR3: CASSLRQVVGDEQFF. The CDR3 DNA follows: TGTGCCAGCAGTTTACGACAGGTAGTGGGCGATGAGCAGTTCTTC.

This chain connects TRBV7-2 to TRBJ2-2; 8 nucleotides align to TRBD2. With V trimmed by 5 bases and J by 2 bases, 13 bases remained unmatched. Germline CDR1 and CDR2: SGHTA and FQGNSA. The CDR3 sequence is 18 residues long. CDR3 nucleotide sequence: TGTGCCAGCAGCGCCAACGGGGGGGGCGGCCGAAACACCGGGGAGCTGTTTTTT. Translated: CASSANGGGGRNTGELFF.

This chain uses TRBV27 with TRBJ2-7, with 9 bases aligning to TRBD1. This CDR3 has 14 amino acids. Per the germline V gene, CDR1 is MNHEY and CDR2 is SMNVEV (reference sequence). Trimming at V came to 6 bases and at J to 1 base, leaving 4 bases not matched to a gene. The chain's CDR3 is CASSRGQGSYEQYF. The CDR3 DNA reads as TGTGCCAGCAGCCGGGGACAGGGATCCTACGAGCAGTACTTC.

The rearrangement links TRBV6-5 to TRBJ1-4; D possibly corresponds to TRBD1 (6 bases). Trimming pared 6 bases from V and 5 bases from J, leaving 10 bases between. Germline V gene sequence: CDR1 MNHEY, CDR2 SVGAGI. The CDR3 sequence is 13 residues long. Here the CDR3 reads CASRRQDNEKLFF. The CDR3 bases are TGTGCCAGCAGAAGACAGGACAATGAAAAACTGTTTTTT.

The chain combines TRBV3-1 (or the pseudogene TRBV3-2) with TRBJ1-2, with D perhaps matching TRBD1 (6 bases). Per germline, CDR1 LGHDT and CDR2 YNNKEL (reference sequence). The germline V and J ends were trimmed by 0 bases and 8 bases, with 10 bases remaining between them. The CDR3 extends over 13 amino acids. The CDR3 coding sequence is TGTGCCAGCAGCCAAGAACCCAGGGGAGGCTACACCTTC. Its translation: CASSQEPRGGYTF.

The chain employs TRBV2 and TRBJ1-1, with D possibly TRBD1 on 5 matching bases. Trimming cost V 5 bases and J 5 bases, with 12 bases left between them. Germline V gives CDR1 SNHLY, CDR2 FYNNEI. The CDR3 is 13 residues long. The CDR3 sequence: CASSPGWSTEAFF. The DNA of the CDR3 is TGTGCCAGCAGTCCAGGGTGGAGTACTGAAGCTTTCTTT.

V and J are TRBV5-1 and TRBJ2-1; TRBD2 matches 9 bases. Germline lookup yields CDR1 SGHRS and CDR2 YFSETQ. Trimming removed 4 bases from V and 6 bases from J; junction bases left unmatched: 8. This CDR3 spans 15 amino acids. CDR3 sequence (DNA): TGCGCCAGCAGCCTACTTAGCGGGAGAATCAATGAGCAGTTCTTC. It codes for CASSLLSGRINEQFF.

The genes are TRBV5-1 and TRBJ1-2; TRBD1 matches 7 bases. The germline V gene has CDR1 SGHRS and CDR2 YFSETQ. This CDR3 is 17 amino acids long. Unmatched junction bases numbered 14, after V lost 6 bases and J lost 0 bases. The CDR3 region is CASTPGERGHTNYGYTF. The CDR3 DNA sequence: TGCGCCAGCACTCCAGGGGAAAGGGGGCATACTAACTATGGCTACACCTTC.